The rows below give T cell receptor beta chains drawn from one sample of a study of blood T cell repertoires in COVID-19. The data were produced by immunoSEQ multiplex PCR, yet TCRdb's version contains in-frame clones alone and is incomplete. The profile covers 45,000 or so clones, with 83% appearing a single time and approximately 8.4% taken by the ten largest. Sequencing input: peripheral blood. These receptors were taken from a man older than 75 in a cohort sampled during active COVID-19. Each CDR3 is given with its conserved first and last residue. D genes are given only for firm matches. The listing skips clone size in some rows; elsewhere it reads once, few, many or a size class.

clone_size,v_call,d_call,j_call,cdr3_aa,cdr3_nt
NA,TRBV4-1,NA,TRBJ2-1,CASSQLPWAGLDNEQFF,TGCGCCAGCAGCCAACTCCCTTGGGCGGGGCTTGACAATGAGCAGTTCTTC
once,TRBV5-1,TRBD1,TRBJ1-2,CASSATGQGESGYTF,TGCGCCAGCAGCGCAACCGGACAGGGCGAGTCTGGCTACACCTTC
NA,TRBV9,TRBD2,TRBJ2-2,CASSGVAGTTGELFF,TGTGCCAGCAGCGGGGTAGCGGGTACCACCGGGGAGCTGTTTTTT
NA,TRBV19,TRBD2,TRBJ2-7,CASSLTGTRSSYEQYF,TGTGCCAGTAGTCTCACCGGGACTAGGAGCTCCTACGAGCAGTACTTC
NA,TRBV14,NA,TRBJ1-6,CASRPTGTNSPLHF,TGTGCCAGCAGACCTACAGGGACCAATTCACCCCTCCACTTT
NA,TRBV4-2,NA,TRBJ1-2,CASSPRPKRVNYGYTF,TGTGCCAGCAGCCCTCGGCCGAAGAGGGTTAACTATGGCTACACCTTC
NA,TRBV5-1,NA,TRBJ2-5,CASSLALGGQETQYF,TGCGCCAGCAGCTTGGCCCTCGGAGGACAAGAGACCCAGTACTTC
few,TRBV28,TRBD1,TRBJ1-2,CASSLTGTGKGYTF,TGTGCCAGCAGTTTAACTGGGACAGGGAAAGGCTACACCTTC
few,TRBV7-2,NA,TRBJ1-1,CASSLVQNTEAFF,TGTGCCAGCAGCTTAGTTCAGAACACTGAAGCTTTCTTT
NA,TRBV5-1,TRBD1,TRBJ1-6,CASSLTGNPYNSPLHF,TGCGCCAGCAGCCTGACAGGGAACCCCTATAATTCACCCCTCCACTTT
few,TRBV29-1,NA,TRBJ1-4,CSVGDSVREKLFF,TGCAGCGTAGGGGACTCTGTTAGGGAAAAACTGTTTTTT
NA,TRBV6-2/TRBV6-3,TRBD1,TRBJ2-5,CASSIRDRGREETQYF,TGTGCCAGCAGTATCCGGGACAGGGGGCGGGAAGAGACCCAGTACTTC
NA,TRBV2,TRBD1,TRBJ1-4,CASSNRGLANEKLFF,TGTGCCAGCAGCAACAGGGGGCTGGCTAATGAAAAACTGTTTTTT
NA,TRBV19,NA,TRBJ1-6,CASSSAEYNSPLHF,TGTGCCAGTAGCTCGGCGGAGTATAATTCACCCCTCCACTTT
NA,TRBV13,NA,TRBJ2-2,CASSSLNTGELFF,TGTGCCAGCAGCTCCTTGAACACCGGGGAGCTGTTTTTT
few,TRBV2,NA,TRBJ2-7,CASSPRRGTPYEQYF,TGTGCCAGCAGCCCTCGGCGGGGTACCCCCTACGAGCAGTACTTC
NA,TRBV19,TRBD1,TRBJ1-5,CASSTDRVNQPQHF,TGTGCCAGTAGCACGGACAGGGTCAATCAGCCCCAGCATTTT